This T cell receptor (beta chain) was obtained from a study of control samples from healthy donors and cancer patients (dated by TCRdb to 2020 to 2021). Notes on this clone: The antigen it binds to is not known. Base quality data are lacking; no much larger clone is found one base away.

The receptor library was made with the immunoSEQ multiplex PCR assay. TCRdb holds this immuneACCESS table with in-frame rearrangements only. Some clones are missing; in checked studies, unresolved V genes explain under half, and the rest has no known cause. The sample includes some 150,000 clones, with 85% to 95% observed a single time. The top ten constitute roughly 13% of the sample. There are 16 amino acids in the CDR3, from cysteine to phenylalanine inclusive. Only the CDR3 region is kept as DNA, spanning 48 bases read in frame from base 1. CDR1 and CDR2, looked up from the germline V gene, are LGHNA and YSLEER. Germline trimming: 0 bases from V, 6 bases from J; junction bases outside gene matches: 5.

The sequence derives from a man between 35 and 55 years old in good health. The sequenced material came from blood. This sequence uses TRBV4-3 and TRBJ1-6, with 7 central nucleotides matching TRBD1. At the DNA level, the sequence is TGCGCCAGCAGCCAAGAATGGGACAGTGGTAATTCACCCCTCCACTTT. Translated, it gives CASSQEWDSGNSPLHF.